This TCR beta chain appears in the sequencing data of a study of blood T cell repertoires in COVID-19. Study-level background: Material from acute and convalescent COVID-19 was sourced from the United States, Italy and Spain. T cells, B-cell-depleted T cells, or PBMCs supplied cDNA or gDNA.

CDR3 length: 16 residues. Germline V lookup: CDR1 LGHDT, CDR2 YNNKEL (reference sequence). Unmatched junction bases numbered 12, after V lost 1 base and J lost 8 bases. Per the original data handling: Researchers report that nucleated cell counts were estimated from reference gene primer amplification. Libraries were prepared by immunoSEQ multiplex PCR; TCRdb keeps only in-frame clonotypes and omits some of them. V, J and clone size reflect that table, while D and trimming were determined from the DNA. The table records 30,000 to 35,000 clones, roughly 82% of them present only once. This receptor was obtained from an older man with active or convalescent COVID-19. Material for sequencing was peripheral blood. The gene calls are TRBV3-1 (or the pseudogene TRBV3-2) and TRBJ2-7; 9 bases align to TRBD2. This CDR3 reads CASSQALYSGSSQQYF. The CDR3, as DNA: TGTGCCAGCAGCCAAGCGTTATATAGCGGGAGTTCACAGCAGTACTTC.